Listed below are T cell receptor beta chains from one sample, sequenced in a study of T-cell reconstitution after alpha-beta-depleted transplantation in children. Via MiXCR, TCRdb re-called the PCR reads, giving one row per CDR3 protein. The data contain several thousand distinct CDR3 sequences, roughly 5% of them seen just once; the ten biggest clones take up roughly 24%. The source material was PBMCs, mostly from graft donor cells, sampled 180 days after TCRalphabeta/CD19-depleted stem cell transplant. These receptors originate from a child under three years old who had a stem cell transplant for acute myeloid leukemia, so the T cells may come from the graft donor. CDR3s include the opening cysteine and the closing phenylalanine or tryptophan. The D gene is left open where the match is weak. Clone sizes are shown as once, few, many or a size class.

TRBJ2-1 TRBV3-1 large TRBD2 TGTGCCAGCAGCCAGGGCGGCGGGAGGAACAATGAGCAGTTCTTC CASSQGGGRNNEQFF
TRBJ2-3 TRBV10-1 many . TGCGCCAGCAGTGAGTCGCGACGGGCCAGAGATACGCAGTATTTT CASSESRRARDTQYF
TRBJ2-7 TRBV20-1 many TRBD2 TGCAGTGCCCCCGGGACTAGCGACGAGCAGTACTTC CSAPGTSDEQYF
TRBJ2-5 TRBV20-1 large TRBD1 TGCAGTGCTAGAGATGGACAGGGTTATAGGGAGACCCAGTACTTC CSARDGQGYRETQYF
TRBJ2-7 TRBV28 medium-sized TRBD2 TGTGCCAGCAGGATCCGTCTAGCGGGGTTTTCCTACGAGCAGTACTTC CASRIRLAGFSYEQYF
TRBJ2-1 TRBV28 medium-sized TRBD1 TGTGCCAGCAGTTCACACGGTGGGACAGTGGGGGACAATGAGCAGTTCTTC CASSSHGGTVGDNEQFF
TRBJ1-1 TRBV4-2 many . TGTGCCAGCAGCCAAGATGCGCGTGGGGGCACTGAAGCTTTCTTT CASSQDARGGTEAFF
TRBJ2-3 TRBV6-6 many TRBD1 TGTGCCAGCAGTTACTTGGACAGGGACGATACGCAGTATTTT CASSYLDRDDTQYF
TRBJ2-1 TRBV10-2 many TRBD2 TGCGCCAGCAGTGAGGGGGCTAGCGGGAGCAATGAGCAGTTCTTC CASSEGASGSNEQFF
TRBJ1-2 TRBV12-3/TRBV12-4 medium-sized . TGTGCCAGCAGCCGCACAGGGAATGGCTACACCTTC CASSRTGNGYTF
TRBJ2-2 TRBV15 medium-sized . TGTGCCACCAGCAGAGCTGGTACCGGGGAGCTGTTTTTT CATSRAGTGELFF
TRBJ1-3 TRBV11-1 many TRBD1 TGTGCCAGCAGCTTTTTTCTAGTTTTCGGACAGGCCCCCTCTGGAAACACCATATATTTT CASSFFLVFGQAPSGNTIYF
TRBJ2-7 TRBV24-1 many TRBD1 TGTGCCACCAGTGACGGGACAGGGGGTTTCTACGAGCAGTACTTC CATSDGTGGFYEQYF
TRBJ2-3 TRBV29-1 medium-sized TRBD1 TGCAGCGCCGGCAGGGGGTATCGGACAGATACGCAGTATTTT CSAGRGYRTDTQYF
TRBJ2-1 TRBV7-9 many TRBD2 TGTGCCAGCAGCTCGGTCTTAGCGGGAGTGCGTAACAATGAGCAGTTCTTC CASSSVLAGVRNNEQFF
TRBJ2-7 TRBV28 many TRBD2 TGTGCCAGCAGTAGACTAGCGGGCTTCGCCTACGAGCAGTACTTC CASSRLAGFAYEQYF
TRBJ1-1 TRBV4-2 many TRBD1 TGTGCCAGCAGCCAAGAAACGCAGGGGGGGACTGAAGCTTTCTTT CASSQETQGGTEAFF